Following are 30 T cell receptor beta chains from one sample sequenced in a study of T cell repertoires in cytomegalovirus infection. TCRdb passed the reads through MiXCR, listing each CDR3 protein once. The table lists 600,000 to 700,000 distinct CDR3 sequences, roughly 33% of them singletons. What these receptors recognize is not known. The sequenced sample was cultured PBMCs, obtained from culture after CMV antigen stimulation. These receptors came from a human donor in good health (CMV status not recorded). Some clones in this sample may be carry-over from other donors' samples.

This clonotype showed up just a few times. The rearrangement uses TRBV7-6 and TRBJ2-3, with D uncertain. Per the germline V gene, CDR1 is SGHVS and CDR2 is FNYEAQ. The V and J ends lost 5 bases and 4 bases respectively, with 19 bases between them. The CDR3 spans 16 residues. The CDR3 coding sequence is TGTGCCAGCAGCATAGGGAACGGATTTTTTCCAGATACGCAGTATTTT. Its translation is CASSIGNGFFPDTQYF.

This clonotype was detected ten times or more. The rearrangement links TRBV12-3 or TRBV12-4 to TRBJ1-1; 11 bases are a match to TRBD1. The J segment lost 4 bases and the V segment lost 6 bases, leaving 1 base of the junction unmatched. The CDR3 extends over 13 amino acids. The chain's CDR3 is CASSGQGATEAFF. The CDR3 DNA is TGTGCCAGCAGCGGACAGGGGGCCACTGAAGCTTTCTTT.

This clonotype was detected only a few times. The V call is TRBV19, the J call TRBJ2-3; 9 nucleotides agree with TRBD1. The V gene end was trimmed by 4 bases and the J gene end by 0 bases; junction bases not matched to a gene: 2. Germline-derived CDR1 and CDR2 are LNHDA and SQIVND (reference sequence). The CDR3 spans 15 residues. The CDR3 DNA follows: TGTGCCAGTAGTAAAGACAGGGGGAGCACAGATACGCAGTATTTT. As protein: CASSKDRGSTDTQYF.

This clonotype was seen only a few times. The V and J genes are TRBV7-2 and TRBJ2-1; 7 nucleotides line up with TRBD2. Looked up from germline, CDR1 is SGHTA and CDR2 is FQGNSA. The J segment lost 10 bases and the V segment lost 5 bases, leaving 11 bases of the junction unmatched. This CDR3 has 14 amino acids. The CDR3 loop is CASSPYASGYEQFF. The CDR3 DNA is TGTGCCAGCAGCCCATATGCTAGCGGATACGAGCAGTTCTTC.

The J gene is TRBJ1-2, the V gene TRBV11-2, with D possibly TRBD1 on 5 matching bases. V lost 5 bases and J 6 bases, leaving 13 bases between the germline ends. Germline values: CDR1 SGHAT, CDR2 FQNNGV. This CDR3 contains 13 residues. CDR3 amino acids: CASSPGRTNGYTF. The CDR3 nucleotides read TGTGCCAGCAGCCCGGGACGGACTAATGGCTACACCTTC.

The CDR3 nucleotides are TGCGCCAGCAGCCAAGATAGACGGGGCGGGGGCTACACCTTC. It specifies CASSQDRRGGGYTF. The chain links TRBV4-3 to TRBJ1-2, with a weak D call TRBD1 (5 bases). This CDR3 comprises 14 residues. Germline V gives CDR1 LGHNA, CDR2 YSLEER. Between the trimmed V and J ends, which lost 0 bases and 8 bases, there was a span of 13 bases.

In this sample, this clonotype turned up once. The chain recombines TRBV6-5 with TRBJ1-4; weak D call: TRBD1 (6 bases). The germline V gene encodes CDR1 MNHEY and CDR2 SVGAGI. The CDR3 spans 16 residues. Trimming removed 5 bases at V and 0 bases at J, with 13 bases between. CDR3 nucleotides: TGTGCCAGCAGTCCCAGGGGAACCTCAACTAATGAAAAACTGTTTTTT. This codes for CASSPRGTSTNEKLFF.

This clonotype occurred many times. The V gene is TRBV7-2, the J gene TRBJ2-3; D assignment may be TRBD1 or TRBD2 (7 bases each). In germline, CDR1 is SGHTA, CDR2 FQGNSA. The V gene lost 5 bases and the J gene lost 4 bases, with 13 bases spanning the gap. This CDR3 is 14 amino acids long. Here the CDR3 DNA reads TGTGCCAGCAGCGCAGGGGGGGCCCCAGATACGCAGTATTTT. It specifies CASSAGGAPDTQYF.

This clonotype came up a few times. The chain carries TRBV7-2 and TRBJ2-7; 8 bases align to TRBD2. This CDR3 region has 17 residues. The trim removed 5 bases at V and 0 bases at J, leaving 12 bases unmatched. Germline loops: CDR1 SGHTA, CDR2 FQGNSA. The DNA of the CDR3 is TGTGCCAGCAGCGCCCCTATGGCGGGAGGACGCTCCTACGAGCAGTACTTC. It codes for CASSAPMAGGRSYEQYF.

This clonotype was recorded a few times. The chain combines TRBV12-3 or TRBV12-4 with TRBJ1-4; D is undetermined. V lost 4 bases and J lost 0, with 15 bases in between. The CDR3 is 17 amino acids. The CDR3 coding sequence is TGTGCCAGCAGTTCCAGGACGAAGGAAGCAACTAATGAAAAACTGTTTTTT. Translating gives CASSSRTKEATNEKLFF.

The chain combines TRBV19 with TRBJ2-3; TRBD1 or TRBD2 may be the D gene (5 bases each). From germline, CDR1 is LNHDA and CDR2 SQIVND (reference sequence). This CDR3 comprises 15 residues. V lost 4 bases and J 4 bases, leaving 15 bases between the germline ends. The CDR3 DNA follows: TGTGCCAGTAGTACCTACCGATGGGGGTCAGATACGCAGTATTTT. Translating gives CASSTYRWGSDTQYF.

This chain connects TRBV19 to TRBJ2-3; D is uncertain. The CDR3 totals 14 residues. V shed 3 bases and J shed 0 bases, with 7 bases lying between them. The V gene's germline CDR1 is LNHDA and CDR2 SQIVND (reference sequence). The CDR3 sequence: CASSISDSTDTQYF. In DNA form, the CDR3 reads TGTGCCAGTAGTATCTCGGACAGCACAGATACGCAGTATTTT.

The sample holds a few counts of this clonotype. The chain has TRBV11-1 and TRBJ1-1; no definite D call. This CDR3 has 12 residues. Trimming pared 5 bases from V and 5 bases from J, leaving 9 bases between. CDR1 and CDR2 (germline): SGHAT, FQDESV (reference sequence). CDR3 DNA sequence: TGTGCCAGCAGCCCCCCCGTGACTGAAGCTTTCTTT. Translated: CASSPPVTEAFF. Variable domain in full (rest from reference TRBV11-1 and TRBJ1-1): EAEVAQSPRYKITEKSQAVAFWCDPISGHATLYWYRQILGQGPELLVQFQDESVVDDSQLPKDRFSAERLKGVDSTLKIQPAELGDSAMYLCASSPPVTEAFFGQGTRLTVV.

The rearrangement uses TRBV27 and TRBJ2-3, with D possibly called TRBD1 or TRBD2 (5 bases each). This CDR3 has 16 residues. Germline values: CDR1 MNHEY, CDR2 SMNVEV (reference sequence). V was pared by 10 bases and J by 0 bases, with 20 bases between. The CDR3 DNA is TGTGCCACCGGGGAAGGGGAGTGCTGGAGCACAGATACGCAGTATTTT. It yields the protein CATGEGECWSTDTQYF.

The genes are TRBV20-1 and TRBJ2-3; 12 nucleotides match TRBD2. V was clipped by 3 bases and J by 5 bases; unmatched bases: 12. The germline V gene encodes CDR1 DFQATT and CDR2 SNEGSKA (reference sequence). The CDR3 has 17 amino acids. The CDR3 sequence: CSASRRLAGGFIDTQYF. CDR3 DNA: TGCAGTGCTAGTCGAAGGCTAGCGGGAGGGTTCATAGATACGCAGTATTTT.

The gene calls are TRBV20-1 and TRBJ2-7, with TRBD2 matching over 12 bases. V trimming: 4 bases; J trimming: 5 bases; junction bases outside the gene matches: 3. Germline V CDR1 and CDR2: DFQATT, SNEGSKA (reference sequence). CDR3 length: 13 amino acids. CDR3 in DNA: TGCAGTGCTATCCGACTAGCGGGAGACGAGCAGTACTTC. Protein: CSAIRLAGDEQYF.

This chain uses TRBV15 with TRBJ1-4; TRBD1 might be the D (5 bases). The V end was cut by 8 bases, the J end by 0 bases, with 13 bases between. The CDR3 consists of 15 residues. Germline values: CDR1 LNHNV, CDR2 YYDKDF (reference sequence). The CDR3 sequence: CATGGKDSTNEKLFF. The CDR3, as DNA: TGTGCCACCGGGGGGAAAGACTCAACTAATGAAAAACTGTTTTTT.

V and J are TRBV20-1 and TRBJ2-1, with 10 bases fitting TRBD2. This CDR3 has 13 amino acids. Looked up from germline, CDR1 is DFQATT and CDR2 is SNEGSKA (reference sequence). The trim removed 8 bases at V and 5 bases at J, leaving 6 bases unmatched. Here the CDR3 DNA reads TGCAGTTGTACTAGCGGGAAGAACAATGAGCAGTTCTTC. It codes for CSCTSGKNNEQFF.

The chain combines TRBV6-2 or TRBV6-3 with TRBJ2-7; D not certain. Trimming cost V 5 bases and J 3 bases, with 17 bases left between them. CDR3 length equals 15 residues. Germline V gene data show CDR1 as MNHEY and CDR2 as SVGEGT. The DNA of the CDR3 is TGTGCCAGCAGTCCTGGGGATCCTCGATACTACGAGCAGTACTTC. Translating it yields CASSPGDPRYYEQYF.

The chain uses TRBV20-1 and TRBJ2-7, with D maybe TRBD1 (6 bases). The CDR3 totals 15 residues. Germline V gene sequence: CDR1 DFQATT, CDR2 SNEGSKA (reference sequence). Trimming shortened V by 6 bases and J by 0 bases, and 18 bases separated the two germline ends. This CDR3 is CSAPDRARSSYEQYF. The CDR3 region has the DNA TGCAGTGCCCCGGACAGAGCAAGAAGCTCCTACGAGCAGTACTTC.

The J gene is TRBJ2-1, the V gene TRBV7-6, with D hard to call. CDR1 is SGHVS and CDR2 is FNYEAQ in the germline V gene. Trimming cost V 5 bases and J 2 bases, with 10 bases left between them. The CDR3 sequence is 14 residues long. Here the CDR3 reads CASSRTGPYNEQFF. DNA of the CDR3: TGTGCCAGCAGCCGAACCGGGCCCTACAATGAGCAGTTCTTC.

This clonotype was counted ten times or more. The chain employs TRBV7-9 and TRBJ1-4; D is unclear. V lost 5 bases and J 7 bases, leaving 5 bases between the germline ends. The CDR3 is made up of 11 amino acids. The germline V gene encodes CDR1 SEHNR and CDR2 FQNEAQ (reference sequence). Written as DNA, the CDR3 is TGTGCCAGCAGCCCCGGTGAAAAACTGTTTTTT. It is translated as CASSPGEKLFF.

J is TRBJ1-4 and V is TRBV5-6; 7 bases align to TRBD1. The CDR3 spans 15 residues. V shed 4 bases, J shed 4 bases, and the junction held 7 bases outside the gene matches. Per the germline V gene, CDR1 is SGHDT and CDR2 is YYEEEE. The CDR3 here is CASSETGAGNEKLFF. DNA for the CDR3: TGTGCCAGCAGCGAAACAGGGGCGGGTAATGAAAAACTGTTTTTT.

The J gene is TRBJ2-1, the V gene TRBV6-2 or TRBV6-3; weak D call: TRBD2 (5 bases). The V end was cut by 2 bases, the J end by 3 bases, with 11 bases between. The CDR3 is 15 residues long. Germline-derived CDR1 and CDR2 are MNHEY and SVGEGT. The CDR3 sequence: CASSYSITSYNEQFF. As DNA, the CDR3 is TGTGCCAGCAGTTACAGTATTACTAGCTACAATGAGCAGTTCTTC.

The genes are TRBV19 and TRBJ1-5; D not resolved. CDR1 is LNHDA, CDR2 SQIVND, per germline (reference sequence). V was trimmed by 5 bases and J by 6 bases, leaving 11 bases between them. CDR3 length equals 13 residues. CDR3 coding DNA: TGTGCCAGTAGTCAGGCGCTGCGTCAGCCCCAGCATTTT. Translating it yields CASSQALRQPQHF.

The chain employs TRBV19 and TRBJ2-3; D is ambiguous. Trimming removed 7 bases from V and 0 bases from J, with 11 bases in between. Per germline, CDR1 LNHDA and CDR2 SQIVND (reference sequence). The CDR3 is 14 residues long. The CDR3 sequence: CASTESWSTDTQYF. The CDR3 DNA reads TGTGCCAGTACCGAGTCCTGGAGCACAGATACGCAGTATTTT.

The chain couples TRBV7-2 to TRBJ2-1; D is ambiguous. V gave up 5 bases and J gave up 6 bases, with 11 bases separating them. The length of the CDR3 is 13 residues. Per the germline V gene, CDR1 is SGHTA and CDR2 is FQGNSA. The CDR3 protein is CASSVSEVNEQFF. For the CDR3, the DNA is TGTGCCAGCAGCGTATCTGAGGTCAATGAGCAGTTCTTC. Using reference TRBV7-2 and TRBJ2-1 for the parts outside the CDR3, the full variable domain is GAGVSQSPSNKVTEKGKDVELRCDPISGHTALYWYRQSLGQGLEFLIYFQGNSAPDKSGLPSDRFSAERTGGSVSTLTIQRTQQEDSAVYLCASSVSEVNEQFFGPGTRLTVL.

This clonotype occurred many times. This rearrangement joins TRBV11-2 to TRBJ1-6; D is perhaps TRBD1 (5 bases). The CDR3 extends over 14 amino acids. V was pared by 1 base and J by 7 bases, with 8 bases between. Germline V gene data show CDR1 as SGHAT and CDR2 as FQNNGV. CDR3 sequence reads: CASSLGYRNSPLHF. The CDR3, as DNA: TGTGCCAGCAGCTTAGGCTACAGGAATTCACCCCTCCACTTT. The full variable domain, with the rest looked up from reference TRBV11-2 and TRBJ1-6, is EAGVAQSPRYKIIEKRQSVAFWCNPISGHATLYWYQQILGQGPKLLIQFQNNGVVDDSQLPKDRFSAERLKGVDSTLKIQPAKLEDSAVYLCASSLGYRNSPLHFGNGTRLTVT.

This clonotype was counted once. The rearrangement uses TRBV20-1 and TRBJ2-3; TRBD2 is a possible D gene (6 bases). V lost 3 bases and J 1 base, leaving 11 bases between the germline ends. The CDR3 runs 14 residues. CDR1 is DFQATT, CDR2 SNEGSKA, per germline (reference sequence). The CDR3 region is CSARSGGGTDTQYF. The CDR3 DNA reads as TGCAGTGCTAGGTCCGGGGGTGGCACAGATACGCAGTATTTT.

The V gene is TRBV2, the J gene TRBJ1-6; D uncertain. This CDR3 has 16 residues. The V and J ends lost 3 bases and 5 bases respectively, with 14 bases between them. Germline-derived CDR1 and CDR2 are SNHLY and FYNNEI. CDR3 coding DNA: TGTGCCAGCAGTGAGGAACAGCCCTTCAATAATTCACCCCTCCACTTT. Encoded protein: CASSEEQPFNNSPLHF.